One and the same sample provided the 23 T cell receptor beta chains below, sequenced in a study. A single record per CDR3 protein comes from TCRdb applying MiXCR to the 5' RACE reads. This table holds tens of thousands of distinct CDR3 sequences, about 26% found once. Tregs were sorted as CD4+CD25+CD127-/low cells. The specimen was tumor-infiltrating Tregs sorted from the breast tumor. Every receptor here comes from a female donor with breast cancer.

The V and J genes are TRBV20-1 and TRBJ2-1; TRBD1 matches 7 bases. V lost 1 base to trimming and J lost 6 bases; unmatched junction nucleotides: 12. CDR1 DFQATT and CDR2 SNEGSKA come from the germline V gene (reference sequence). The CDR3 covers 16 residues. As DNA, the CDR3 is TGCAGTGCTAGAGTCCAGGGGACAGCCTATCCCAATGAGCAGTTCTTC. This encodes CSARVQGTAYPNEQFF.

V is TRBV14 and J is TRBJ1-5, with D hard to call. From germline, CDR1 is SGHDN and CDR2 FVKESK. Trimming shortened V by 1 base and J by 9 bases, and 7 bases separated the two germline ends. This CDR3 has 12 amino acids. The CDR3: CASSQGPGPQHF. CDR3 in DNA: TGTGCCAGCAGCCAAGGCCCAGGGCCCCAGCATTTT.

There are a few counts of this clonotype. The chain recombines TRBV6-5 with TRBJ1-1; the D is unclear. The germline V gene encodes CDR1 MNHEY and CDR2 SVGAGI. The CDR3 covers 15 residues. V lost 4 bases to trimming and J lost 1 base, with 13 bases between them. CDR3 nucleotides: TGTGCCAGCAGTTCCCCGCGGCGCGGGAACACTGAAGCTTTCTTT. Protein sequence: CASSSPRRGNTEAFF.

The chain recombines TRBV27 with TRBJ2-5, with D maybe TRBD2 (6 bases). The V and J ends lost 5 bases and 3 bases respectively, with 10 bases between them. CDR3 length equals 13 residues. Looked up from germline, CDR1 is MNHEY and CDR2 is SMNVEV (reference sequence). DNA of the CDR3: TGTGCCAGCAGTCCTCCGGGGGAAGAGACCCAGTACTTC. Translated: CASSPPGEETQYF.

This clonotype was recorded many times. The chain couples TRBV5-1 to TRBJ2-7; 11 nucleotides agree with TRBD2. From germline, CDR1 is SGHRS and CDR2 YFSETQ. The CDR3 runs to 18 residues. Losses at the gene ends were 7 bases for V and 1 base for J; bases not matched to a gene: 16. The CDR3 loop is CASRKGVAGGMSSYEQYF. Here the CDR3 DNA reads TGCGCCAGCCGCAAGGGTGTAGCGGGGGGGATGTCGTCCTACGAGCAGTACTTC.

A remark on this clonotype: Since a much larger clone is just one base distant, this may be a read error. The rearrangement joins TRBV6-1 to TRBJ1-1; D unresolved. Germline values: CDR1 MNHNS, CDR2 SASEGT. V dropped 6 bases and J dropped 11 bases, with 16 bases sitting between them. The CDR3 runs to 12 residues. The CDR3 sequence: CASRETTSWAFF. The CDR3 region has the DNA TGTGCCAGCAGGGAGACAACCTCTTGGGCTTTCTTT.

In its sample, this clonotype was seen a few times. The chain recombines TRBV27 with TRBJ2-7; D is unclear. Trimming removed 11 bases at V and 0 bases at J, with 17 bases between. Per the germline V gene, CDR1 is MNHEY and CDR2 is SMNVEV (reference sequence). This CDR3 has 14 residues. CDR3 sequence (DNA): TGTGCCTCCCAAGCAGCACTTTACTCCTACGAGCAGTACTTC. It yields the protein CASQAALYSYEQYF.

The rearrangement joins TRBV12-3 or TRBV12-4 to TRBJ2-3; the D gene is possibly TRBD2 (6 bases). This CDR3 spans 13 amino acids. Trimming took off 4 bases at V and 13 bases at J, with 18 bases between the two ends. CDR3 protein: CASSSASGLGEYF. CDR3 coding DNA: TGTGCCAGCAGTTCGGCCTCGGGACTGGGGGAGTATTTT.

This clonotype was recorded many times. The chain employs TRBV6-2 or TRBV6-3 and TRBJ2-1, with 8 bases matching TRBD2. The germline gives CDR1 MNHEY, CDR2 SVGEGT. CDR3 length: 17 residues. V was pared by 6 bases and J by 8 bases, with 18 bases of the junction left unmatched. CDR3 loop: CASRGGTRQNPSDEQFF. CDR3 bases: TGTGCCAGCAGAGGAGGGACTAGACAAAACCCAAGCGATGAGCAGTTCTTC.

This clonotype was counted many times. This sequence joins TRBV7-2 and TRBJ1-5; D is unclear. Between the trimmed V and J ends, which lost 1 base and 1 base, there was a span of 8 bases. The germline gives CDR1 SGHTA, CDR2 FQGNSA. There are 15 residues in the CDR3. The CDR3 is CASSLVGTSNQPQHF. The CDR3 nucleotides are TGTGCCAGCAGCTTAGTGGGCACGAGCAATCAGCCCCAGCATTTT.

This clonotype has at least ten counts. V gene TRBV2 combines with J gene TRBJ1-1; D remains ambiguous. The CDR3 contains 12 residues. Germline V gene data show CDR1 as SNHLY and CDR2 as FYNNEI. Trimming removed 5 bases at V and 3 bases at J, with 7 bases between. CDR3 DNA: TGTGCCAGCAGTAAGATTTACACTGAAGCTTTCTTT. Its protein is CASSKIYTEAFF.

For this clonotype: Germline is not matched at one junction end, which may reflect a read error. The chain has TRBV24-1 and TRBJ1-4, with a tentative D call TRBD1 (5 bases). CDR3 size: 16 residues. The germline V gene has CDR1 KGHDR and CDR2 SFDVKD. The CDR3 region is CATGDSRQLLNEKLFF. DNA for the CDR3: TGTGCCACCGGTGATTCCCGACAGCTATTAAATGAAAAACTGTTTTTT.

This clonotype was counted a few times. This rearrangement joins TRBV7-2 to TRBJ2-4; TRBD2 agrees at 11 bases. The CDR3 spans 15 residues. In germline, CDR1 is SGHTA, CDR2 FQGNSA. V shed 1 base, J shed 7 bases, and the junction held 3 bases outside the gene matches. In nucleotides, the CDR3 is TGTGCCAGCAGCTTAGATGCTAGCGGGAGGAACATTCAGTACTTC. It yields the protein CASSLDASGRNIQYF.

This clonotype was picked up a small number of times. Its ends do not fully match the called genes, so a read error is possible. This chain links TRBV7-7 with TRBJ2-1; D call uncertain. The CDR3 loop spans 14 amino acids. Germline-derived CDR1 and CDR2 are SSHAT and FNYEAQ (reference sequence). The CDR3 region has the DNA TGTGCTAGCAGCCTCTTGGGGACCTACAATGAGCAGTTCTTC. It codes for CASSLLGTYNEQFF.

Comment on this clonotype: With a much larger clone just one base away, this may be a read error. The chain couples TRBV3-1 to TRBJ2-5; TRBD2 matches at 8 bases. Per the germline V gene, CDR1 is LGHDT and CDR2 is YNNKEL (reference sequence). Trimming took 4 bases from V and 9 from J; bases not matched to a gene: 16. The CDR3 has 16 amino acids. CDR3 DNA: TGTGCCAGCAGCCCCGTGGCCAGCGGGGGCCTGAAGGCCCAGTACTTC. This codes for CASSPVASGGLKAQYF.

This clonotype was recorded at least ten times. The CDR3: CASSTQGAGNTEAFF. The CDR3 bases are TGCGCCAGCAGCACACAGGGGGCTGGGAACACTGAAGCTTTCTTT. The chain uses TRBV5-1 and TRBJ1-1, with 9 positions matching TRBD1. This CDR3 has 15 amino acids. From germline, CDR1 is SGHRS and CDR2 YFSETQ. The junction had 5 bases not matched to a gene; V was cut back by 4 bases and J by 1 base.

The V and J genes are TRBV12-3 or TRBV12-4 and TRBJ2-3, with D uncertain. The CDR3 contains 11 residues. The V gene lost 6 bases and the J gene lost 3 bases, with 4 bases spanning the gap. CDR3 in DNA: TGTGCCAGCAGCCGGACAGATACGCAGTATTTT. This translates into CASSRTDTQYF.

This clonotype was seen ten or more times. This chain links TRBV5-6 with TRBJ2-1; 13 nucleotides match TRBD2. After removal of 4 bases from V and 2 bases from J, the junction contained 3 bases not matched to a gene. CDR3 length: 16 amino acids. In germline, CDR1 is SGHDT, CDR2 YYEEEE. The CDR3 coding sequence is TGTGCCAGCAGCCGGACTAGCGGGAGTACCTACAATGAGCAGTTCTTC. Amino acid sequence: CASSRTSGSTYNEQFF.

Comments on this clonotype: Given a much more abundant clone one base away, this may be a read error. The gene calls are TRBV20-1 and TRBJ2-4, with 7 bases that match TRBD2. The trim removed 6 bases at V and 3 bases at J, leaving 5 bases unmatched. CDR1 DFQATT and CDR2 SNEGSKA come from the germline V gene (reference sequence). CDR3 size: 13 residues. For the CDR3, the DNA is TGCAGTGCCCCCGGACTAGTCAAAAACATTCAGTACTTC. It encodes CSAPGLVKNIQYF.

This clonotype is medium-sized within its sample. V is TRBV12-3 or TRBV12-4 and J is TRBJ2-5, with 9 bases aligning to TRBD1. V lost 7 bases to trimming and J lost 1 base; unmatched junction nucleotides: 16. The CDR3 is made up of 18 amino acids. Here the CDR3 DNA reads TGTGCCAGCAATCGATTCGTGCTGGGACAGGGCATCCAAGAGACCCAGTACTTC. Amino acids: CASNRFVLGQGIQETQYF.

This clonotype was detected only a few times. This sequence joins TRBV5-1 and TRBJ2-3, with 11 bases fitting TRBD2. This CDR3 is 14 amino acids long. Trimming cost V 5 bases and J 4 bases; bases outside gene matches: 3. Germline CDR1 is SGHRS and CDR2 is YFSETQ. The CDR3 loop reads CASSSGGASDTQYF. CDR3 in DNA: TGCGCCAGCAGTAGCGGGGGGGCCTCAGATACGCAGTATTTT.

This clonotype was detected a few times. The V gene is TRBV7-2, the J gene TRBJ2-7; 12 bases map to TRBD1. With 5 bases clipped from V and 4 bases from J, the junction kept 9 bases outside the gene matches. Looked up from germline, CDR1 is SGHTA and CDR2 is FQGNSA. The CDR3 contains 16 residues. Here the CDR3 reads CASSIGPGQGAYEQYF. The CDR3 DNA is TGTGCCAGCAGCATAGGACCGGGACAGGGGGCTTACGAGCAGTACTTC.

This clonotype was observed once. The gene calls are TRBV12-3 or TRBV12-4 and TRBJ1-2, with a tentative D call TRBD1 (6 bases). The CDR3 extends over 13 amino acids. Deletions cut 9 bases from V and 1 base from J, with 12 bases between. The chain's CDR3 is CASYSRGNYGYTF. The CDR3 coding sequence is TGTGCCAGTTACTCCAGGGGTAACTATGGCTACACCTTC.